These 21 T cell receptor beta chains were sequenced from one sample in a study of intratumoral heterogeneity in liver cancer. Each tumour sample represents a distinct, spatially separated region of the hepatocellular carcinoma nodule. Method: immunoSEQ multiplex PCR; TCRdb's copy keeps in-frame clones and lacks some. The table includes several thousand clones, about two thirds detected once. Sequenced here: tumor tissue, sampled before any cancer treatment. The receptor set was obtained from an older woman with hepatocellular carcinoma.

V usage is TRBV6-5 and J usage is TRBJ2-7; 7 bases fit TRBD2. V lost 7 bases, J lost 5 bases, and 8 bases stayed unmatched. CDR1 and CDR2 (germline): MNHEY, SVGAGI. The CDR3 covers 13 residues. The CDR3 spells CASIGGSLDEQYF. The CDR3 DNA sequence: TGTGCCAGCATCGGCGGGAGTCTCGACGAGCAGTACTTC.

The rearrangement links TRBV10-3 to TRBJ1-6; 7 bases are a match to TRBD1. The CDR3 totals 13 residues. J was trimmed by 10 bases and V by 11 bases; bases with no gene match: 11. In germline, CDR1 is ENHRY, CDR2 SYGVKD. CDR3 bases: TGTGCCCACCAGGGGGGAAAGGGATCACCCCTCCACTTT. Translation gives CAHQGGKGSPLHF.

This clone was seen once. The V call is TRBV30, the J call TRBJ1-4, with TRBD1 as a possible D gene (5 bases). Germline CDR1 reads GTSNPN; CDR2 reads SVGIG (reference sequence). Trimming removed 6 bases from V and 5 bases from J, with 13 bases in between. This CDR3 is 13 amino acids long. The CDR3 sequence is CACSGQLNEKLFF. CDR3 DNA: TGTGCCTGCTCAGGGCAACTGAATGAAAAACTGTTTTTT.

The V gene is TRBV5-1, the J gene TRBJ2-7; no clear D gene. CDR1 is SGHRS and CDR2 is YFSETQ in the germline V gene. CDR3 length: 15 residues. V was clipped by 0 bases and J by 2 bases, with 12 bases between them. The CDR3 bases are TGCGCCAGCAGCTTGGGGGCAGTAGGGACCTACGAGCAGTACTTC. Translated, it gives CASSLGAVGTYEQYF.

Judged by abundance, this clone is medium-sized. The chain's CDR3 is CASSQGAGSYEQYF. CDR3 in DNA: TGTGCCAGCTCACAAGGAGCGGGGAGCTACGAGCAGTACTTC. V and J are TRBV18 and TRBJ2-7, with 7 bases fitting TRBD2. The CDR3 covers 14 residues. V was pared by 4 bases and J by 3 bases, with 6 bases of the junction left unmatched. In germline, CDR1 is KGHSH, CDR2 LQKENI.

The DNA of the CDR3 is TGTGCCAGCTCACTGGGGGCTTCCACAGATACGCAGTATTTT. This translates into CASSLGASTDTQYF. The rearrangement uses TRBV18 and TRBJ2-3; the D gene is possibly TRBD1 (6 bases). Per the germline V gene, CDR1 is KGHSH and CDR2 is LQKENI. The CDR3 is 14 residues long. Trimming shortened V by 4 bases and J by 2 bases, and 10 bases separated the two germline ends.

CDR3 nucleotide sequence: TGTGCCAGCAGCTCTTCTAGCGGGAGTGTTGAGCAGTTCTTC. Its protein is CASSSSSGSVEQFF. This chain links TRBV11-3 with TRBJ2-1; 10 positions agree with TRBD2. The J segment lost 9 bases and the V segment lost 4 bases, leaving 6 bases of the junction unmatched. Germline loops: CDR1 SGHNT, CDR2 YENEEA. This CDR3 has 14 amino acids.

This clone has a handful of counts. CDR3 nucleotide sequence: TGTGCCAGTAGTCCCGCCTACGCCTCCTACGAGCAGTACTTC. Its translation: CASSPAYASYEQYF. This chain links TRBV19 with TRBJ2-7; unclear D gene. The CDR3 is 14 residues long. The V gene lost 5 bases and the J gene lost 0 bases, with 11 bases spanning the gap. CDR1 is LNHDA and CDR2 is SQIVND in the germline V gene (reference sequence).

The chain joins TRBV2 to TRBJ2-3; D ambiguous. Germline V CDR1 and CDR2: SNHLY, FYNNEI. Between the trimmed V and J ends, which lost 2 bases and 3 bases, there was a span of 0 bases. The CDR3 is made up of 11 amino acids. This chain's CDR3 is CASSETDTQYF. The CDR3 bases are TGTGCCAGCAGTGAAACAGATACGCAGTATTTT.

This clone turned up a few times. This sequence joins TRBV9 and TRBJ2-6; tentative D call: TRBD2 (6 bases). V shed 0 bases and J shed 3 bases, with 19 bases lying between them. Germline CDR1 is SGDLS and CDR2 is YYNGEE. The CDR3 contains 19 residues. The CDR3 sequence: CASSVASGVSSNGANVLTF. The CDR3 nucleotides are TGTGCCAGCAGCGTAGCTTCGGGGGTGAGCTCTAATGGGGCCAACGTCCTGACTTTC.

V is TRBV7-8 and J is TRBJ2-5; no clear D gene. V lost 7 bases to trimming and J lost 4 bases, with 22 bases between them. CDR1 and CDR2 (germline): SGHVS, FQNEAQ. The CDR3 is made up of 16 amino acids. This CDR3 reads CASNSLGSFPRETQYF. The CDR3 region has the DNA TGTGCCAGCAACTCTTTAGGCAGTTTCCCTAGAGAGACCCAGTACTTC.

The genes are TRBV30 and TRBJ2-7, with 11 bases matching TRBD1. Germline CDR1 is GTSNPN and CDR2 is SVGIG (reference sequence). The CDR3 length is 15 residues. V was pared by 2 bases and J by 1 base, with 4 bases of the junction left unmatched. CDR3: CAWSTGTGGSYEQYF. CDR3 nucleotides: TGTGCCTGGAGTACCGGGACAGGGGGGTCCTACGAGCAGTACTTC.

The rearrangement links TRBV5-1 to TRBJ2-1, with 9 bases matching TRBD2. V trimming: 2 bases; J trimming: 1 base; junction bases outside the gene matches: 1. This CDR3 is built from 15 residues. CDR1 and CDR2 (germline): SGHRS, YFSETQ. The DNA for the CDR3 is TGCGCCAGCAGCTTCGCGGGAGGGTCCTACAATGAGCAGTTCTTC. It specifies CASSFAGGSYNEQFF.

V is TRBV7-9 and J is TRBJ2-7; D not certain. The ends were cut back, 2 bases at V and 7 bases at J, with 18 bases in the middle. CDR3 length: 15 amino acids. Germline CDR1 is SEHNR and CDR2 is FQNEAQ (reference sequence). The CDR3 region has the DNA TGTGCCAGCAGCTTATCACCGCACAAGATGTGGGAGCAGTACTTC. Protein: CASSLSPHKMWEQYF. The complete variable domain, with remaining parts taken from reference TRBV7-9 and TRBJ2-7, reads DTGVSQNPRHKITKRGQNVTFRCDPISEHNRLYWYRQTLGQGPEFLTYFQNEAQLEKSRLLSDRFSAERPKGSFSTLEIQRTEQGDSAMYLCASSLSPHKMWEQYFGPGTRLTVT.

The chain employs TRBV2 and TRBJ2-3; D is perhaps TRBD2 (6 bases). Trimming took 8 bases from V and 2 from J, leaving 26 bases between them. This CDR3 region has 18 residues. The germline CDR1 and CDR2 sequences are SNHLY and FYNNEI. For the CDR3, the DNA is TGTGCCAGCGGAGGGATCCCGGGAGACACATTAATCACAGATACGCAGTATTTT. Translating gives CASGGIPGDTLITDTQYF. Drawing the rest from reference TRBV2 and TRBJ2-3, the complete variable domain is EPEVTQTPSHQVTQMGQEVILRCVPISNHLYFYWYRQILGQKVEFLVSFYNNEISEKSEIFDDQFSVERPDGSNFTLKIRSTKLEDSAMYFCASGGIPGDTLITDTQYFGPGTRLTVL.

On this clone itself: The junction differs from germline at one of its ends, possibly a read error. V is TRBV7-7 and J is TRBJ2-1; 12 nucleotides agree with TRBD2. This CDR3 contains 15 residues. CDR1 is SSHAT, CDR2 FNYEAQ, per germline (reference sequence). For the CDR3, the DNA is TGTGCTAGCAGCGCCGGACTAGCGGGGAACAATGAGCAGTTCTTC. It encodes CASSAGLAGNNEQFF.

The genes are TRBV27 and TRBJ1-6; 7 bases match TRBD1. The CDR3 covers 16 residues. From germline, CDR1 is MNHEY and CDR2 SMNVEV (reference sequence). The ends lost 4 bases at V and 7 bases at J; junction bases unmatched: 10. CDR3 residues: CASSSTGTAWNSPLHF. As DNA, the CDR3 is TGTGCCAGCAGTTCCACCGGGACAGCGTGGAATTCACCCCTCCACTTT.

This rearrangement joins TRBV5-6 to TRBJ2-7, with 12 positions matching TRBD1. With V trimmed by 0 bases and J by 7 bases, 8 bases remained unmatched. This CDR3 has 16 residues. CDR1 SGHDT and CDR2 YYEEEE come from the germline V gene. CDR3 region: CASSLAAGTGGSEQYF. Here the CDR3 DNA reads TGTGCCAGCAGCTTGGCCGCGGGGACAGGGGGCAGTGAGCAGTACTTC.

The chain has TRBV19 and TRBJ2-1; 8 bases fit TRBD2. The J segment lost 1 base and the V segment lost 1 base, leaving 6 bases of the junction unmatched. This CDR3 is 17 amino acids long. CDR1 LNHDA and CDR2 SQIVND come from the germline V gene (reference sequence). The CDR3, as DNA: TGTGCCAGTAGTATAGGTTTCTCTAGCGGGTCCTACAATGAGCAGTTCTTC. Translation: CASSIGFSSGSYNEQFF.

This chain links TRBV27 with TRBJ2-1, with a weak D call TRBD2 (6 bases). From germline, CDR1 is MNHEY and CDR2 SMNVEV (reference sequence). There are 12 residues in the CDR3. V was pared by 6 bases and J by 10 bases, with 13 bases between. This CDR3 is CASRGGNSEQFF. CDR3 nucleotide sequence: TGTGCCAGCAGGGGCGGGAACAGCGAGCAGTTCTTC.

This chain connects TRBV10-3 to TRBJ2-1; 11 bases fit TRBD2. Trimming cost V 10 bases and J 4 bases; bases outside gene matches: 6. Germline-derived CDR1 and CDR2 are ENHRY and SYGVKD. The CDR3 extends over 14 amino acids. CDR3 amino acids: CATTVAGGYNEQFF. The CDR3 region has the DNA TGTGCCACAACGGTAGCGGGAGGGTACAATGAGCAGTTCTTC.